Reported below is one T cell receptor (beta chain). What it recognizes is unknown. When sampled, the donors appeared nominally healthy, though they likely had unrecorded immune exposures. Germline-derived CDR1 and CDR2 are KGHSH and LQKENI. This CDR3 comprises 15 residues. The ends lost 2 bases at V and 5 bases at J; junction bases unmatched: 8. Primers included in the PCR were 60 Vbeta and 13 Jbeta primers. Original processing methods: Later analysis identified tens of millions of unique TCR beta chains, about 11 million shared. The protocol was immunoSEQ multiplex PCR, while the TCRdb copy is restricted to in-frame clones and leaves out a portion. Clone size and V and J calls were adopted from that table, with D and trimming inferred from the DNA. Of roughly 160,000 clones in the sample, 70% to 85% were seen once. This entry is derived from a study of cytomegalovirus exposure and HLA in healthy donors.

Overall study results and limits: There were reportedly fewer N-insertions in an Asian-associated ancestry cluster than the approximately 640-donor mean, in a later analysis. Common viral pathogens (according to a later analysis) appeared linked to several of the most significant clusters.

The chain uses TRBV18 and TRBJ1-2; 7 bases line up with TRBD1. The TCR comes from a man in his forties or fifties in good health and CMV-seronegative. The specimen was PBMCs. The CDR3 protein is CASSPEGADGYGYTF. The CDR3 nucleotides read TGTGCCAGCTCACCAGAGGGGGCGGATGGTTATGGCTACACCTTC.